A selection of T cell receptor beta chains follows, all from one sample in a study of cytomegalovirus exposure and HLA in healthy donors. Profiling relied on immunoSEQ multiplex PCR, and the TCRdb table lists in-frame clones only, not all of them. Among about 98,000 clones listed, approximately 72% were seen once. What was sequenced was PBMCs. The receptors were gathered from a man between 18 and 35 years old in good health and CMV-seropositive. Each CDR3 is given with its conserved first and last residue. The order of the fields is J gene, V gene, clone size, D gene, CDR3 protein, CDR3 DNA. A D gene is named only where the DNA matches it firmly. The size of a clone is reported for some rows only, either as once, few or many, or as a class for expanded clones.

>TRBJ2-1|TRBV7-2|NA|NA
CASSPRGSYGGEQFF
TGTGCCAGCAGCCCGCGGGGATCCTACGGGGGTGAGCAGTTCTTC
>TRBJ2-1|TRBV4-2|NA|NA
CASSQGESLLNNEQFF
TGTGCCAGCAGCCAAGGAGAGAGCCTCCTGAACAATGAGCAGTTCTTC
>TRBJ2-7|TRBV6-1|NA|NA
CASEGFSYEQYF
TGTGCCAGCGAGGGATTTTCCTACGAGCAGTACTTC
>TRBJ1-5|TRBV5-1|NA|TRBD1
CASSLEGQGKQPQHF
TGCGCCAGCAGCTTGGAGGGACAGGGTAAGCAGCCCCAGCATTTT
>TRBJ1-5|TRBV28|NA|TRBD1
CASWTGGNQPQHF
TGTGCCAGTTGGACAGGAGGCAATCAGCCCCAGCATTTT
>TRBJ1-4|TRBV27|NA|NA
CASSGQMTGNEKLFF
TGTGCCAGCAGTGGCCAAATGACAGGCAATGAAAAACTGTTTTTT
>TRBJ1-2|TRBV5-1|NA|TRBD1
CASSLARLAGGLRSGYTF
TGCGCCAGCAGCTTGGCCAGGCTTGCAGGGGGATTAAGGAGCGGCTACACCTTC
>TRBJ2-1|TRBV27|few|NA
CASSLSGPRGMNEQFF
TGTGCCAGCAGTTTATCCGGTCCTAGGGGTATGAATGAGCAGTTCTTC
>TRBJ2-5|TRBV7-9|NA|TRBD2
CASSLGAGGQETQYF
TGTGCCAGCAGCTTAGGTGCGGGGGGGCAGGAGACCCAGTACTTC
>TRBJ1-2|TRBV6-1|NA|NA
CASSERRGSNYGYTF
TGTGCCAGCAGTGAGAGGCGCGGAAGTAACTATGGCTACACCTTC
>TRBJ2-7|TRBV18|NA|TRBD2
CASSPSGGGYEQYF
TGTGCCAGCTCACCAAGCGGGGGGGGGTACGAGCAGTACTTC
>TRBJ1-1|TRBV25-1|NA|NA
CASSFGTPNTEAFF
TGTGCCAGTTCATTCGGGACTCCGAACACTGAAGCTTTCTTT
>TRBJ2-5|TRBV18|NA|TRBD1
CASSPGQGAETQYF
TGTGCCAGCTCACCCGGACAGGGAGCGGAGACCCAGTACTTC
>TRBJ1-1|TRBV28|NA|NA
CASSYDRRNTEAFF
TGTGCCAGCAGTTATGACAGGAGGAACACTGAAGCTTTCTTT
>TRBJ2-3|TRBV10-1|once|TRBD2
CARKAGVHITDTQYF
TGCGCCAGAAAAGCGGGGGTCCACATCACAGATACGCAGTATTTT
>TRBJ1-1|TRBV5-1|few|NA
CASSLGRGGNTEAFF
TGCGCCAGCAGCTTGGGTCGGGGGGGGAACACTGAAGCTTTCTTT
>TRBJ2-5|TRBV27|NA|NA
CASSLGDQETQYF
TGTGCCAGCAGTTTGGGCGACCAAGAGACCCAGTACTTC
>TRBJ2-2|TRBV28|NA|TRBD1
CASRTGGLRSTGELFF
TGTGCCAGCAGAACAGGGGGCCTCCGGTCCACCGGGGAGCTGTTTTTT
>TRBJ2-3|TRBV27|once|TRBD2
CASSLAGGPPDTQYF
TGTGCCAGCAGTTTAGCGGGGGGGCCGCCAGATACGCAGTATTTT
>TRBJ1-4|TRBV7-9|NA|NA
CASSSNRGDEKLFF
TGTGCCAGCAGCTCAAACCGGGGAGATGAAAAACTGTTTTTT
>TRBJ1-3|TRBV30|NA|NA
CAWTSLSGNTIYF
TGTGCCTGGACTAGCCTCTCTGGAAACACCATATATTTT
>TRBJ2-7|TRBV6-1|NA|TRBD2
CASSERRATSGGSYEQYF
TGTGCCAGCAGTGAAAGAAGGGCGACTAGCGGGGGATCCTACGAGCAGTACTTC
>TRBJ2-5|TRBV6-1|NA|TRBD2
CASSEALLAGGPQETQYF
TGTGCCAGCAGTGAAGCGCTACTAGCGGGGGGGCCCCAAGAGACCCAGTACTTC
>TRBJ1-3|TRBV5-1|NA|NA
CASSPPGRSSGNTIYF
TGCGCCAGCAGCCCCCCGGGGAGAAGCTCTGGAAACACCATATATTTT
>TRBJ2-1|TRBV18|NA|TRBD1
CASSTFGTGENEQFF
TGTGCCAGCTCAACCTTCGGGACAGGGGAAAATGAGCAGTTCTTC
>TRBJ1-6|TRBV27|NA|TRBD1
CASRGTASNSPLHF
TGTGCCAGCCGCGGGACAGCATCGAATTCACCCCTCCACTTT
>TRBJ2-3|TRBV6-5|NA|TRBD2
CASSYVSGVSDTQYF
TGTGCCAGCAGTTACGTTAGCGGGGTATCAGATACGCAGTATTTT
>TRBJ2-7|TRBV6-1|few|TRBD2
CASSEGLAGAYEQYF
TGTGCCAGCAGTGAGGGACTAGCGGGGGCCTACGAGCAGTACTTC
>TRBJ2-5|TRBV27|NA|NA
CASSLFGQETQYF
TGTGCCAGCAGTTTATTCGGCCAAGAGACCCAGTACTTC
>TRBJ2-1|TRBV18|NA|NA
CASSRTVTDNEQFF
TGTGCCAGCTCCAGAACAGTCACGGACAATGAGCAGTTCTTC
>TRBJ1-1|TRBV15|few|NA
CATYEVATPNTEAFF
TGTGCCACCTACGAGGTCGCTACACCGAACACTGAAGCTTTCTTT
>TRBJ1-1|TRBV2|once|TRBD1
CASSKPTDRVAEAFF
TGTGCCAGCAGTAAACCAACGGACAGGGTTGCTGAAGCTTTCTTT
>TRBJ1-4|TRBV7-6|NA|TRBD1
CASSLEGQGLNEKLFF
TGTGCCAGCAGCTTAGAGGGACAGGGGCTAAATGAAAAACTGTTTTTT
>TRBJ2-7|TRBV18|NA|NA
CASSGVVGEQYF
TGTGCCAGCTCCGGGGTGGTAGGCGAGCAGTACTTC
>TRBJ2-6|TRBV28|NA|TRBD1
CASRSGTGLFGANVLTF
TGTGCCAGCAGGTCCGGGACAGGGTTGTTTGGGGCCAACGTCCTGACTTTC
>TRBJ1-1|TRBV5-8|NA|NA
CASSLGQRAGTEAFF
TGTGCCAGCAGCTTGGGACAGAGAGCGGGCACTGAAGCTTTCTTT
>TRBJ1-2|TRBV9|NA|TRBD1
CASTKGQVYGYTF
TGTGCCAGCACTAAGGGACAGGTGTATGGCTACACCTTC